This T cell receptor beta chain appears in the sequencing data of a study of blood T cell repertoires in COVID-19. Germline CDR1 is LGHDT and CDR2 is YNNKEL (reference sequence). The V end lost 0 bases, the J end lost 8 bases, and 13 bases lay between the germline ends. This CDR3 contains 14 residues. Profiling relied on immunoSEQ multiplex PCR, and the TCRdb table lists in-frame clones only, not all of them. The sample consists of 55,000 to 70,000 clones, around 87% of them appearing once. The sample comprised peripheral blood. The clonotype comes from a woman between 18 and 30 years old with acute or convalescent COVID-19. The rearrangement joins TRBV3-1 (or the pseudogene TRBV3-2) to TRBJ1-2; D is perhaps TRBD1 (5 bases). CDR3 DNA sequence: TGTGCCAGCAGCCAAGATTTCGGGGGATTCGGCTACACCTTC. It translates to CASSQDFGGFGYTF.